The TCR beta chain under discussion was sequenced for a study of CD8+ T cells in alopecia areata. Study-wide results and limits: Resident alphabeta T cells of normal skin are also sequenced in scalp samples.

Trimming cost V 4 bases and J 0 bases, with 7 bases left between them. This CDR3 comprises 13 residues. From germline, CDR1 is SQVTM and CDR2 ANQGSEA. This sample's treatment: oral pan-JAK inhibitor, 5-10 mg twice daily. Once RNA had been extracted, it was reverse transcribed into cDNA to act as the sequencing template. Here immunoSEQ multiplex PCR was the method, and the copy in TCRdb shows in-frame clones only, minus some. The top ten hold more than 5.5% of the sample, which has about 120,000 clones, around 60% seen once. This clone was recorded a few times. Its target is unknown. Specimen: CD4+ T cells sorted from blood, collected at week 4, from a patient treated with tofacitinib. This receptor was taken from a human donor with alopecia areata. The chain couples TRBV29-1 to TRBJ1-5; D unresolved. CDR3 loop: CSVAENSNQPQHF. In nucleotides, the CDR3 is TGCAGCGTTGCCGAAAATAGCAATCAGCCCCAGCATTTT.